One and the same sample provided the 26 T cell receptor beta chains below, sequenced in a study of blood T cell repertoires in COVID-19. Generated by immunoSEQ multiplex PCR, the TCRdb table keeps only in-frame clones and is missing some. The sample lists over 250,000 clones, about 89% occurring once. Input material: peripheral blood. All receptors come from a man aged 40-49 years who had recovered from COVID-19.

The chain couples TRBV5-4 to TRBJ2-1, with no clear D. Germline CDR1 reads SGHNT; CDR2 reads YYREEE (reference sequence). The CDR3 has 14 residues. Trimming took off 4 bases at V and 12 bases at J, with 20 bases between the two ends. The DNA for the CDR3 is TGTGCCAGCAGCCCTCTCTCCGGAGTAGCTGGGCAGTTCTTC. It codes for CASSPLSGVAGQFF.

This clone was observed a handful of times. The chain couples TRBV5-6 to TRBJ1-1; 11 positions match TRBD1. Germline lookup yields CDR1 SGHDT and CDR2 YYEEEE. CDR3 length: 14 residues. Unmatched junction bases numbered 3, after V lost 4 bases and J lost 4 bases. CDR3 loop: CASSRDRGATEAFF. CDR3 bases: TGTGCCAGCAGCAGGGACAGGGGGGCCACTGAAGCTTTCTTT. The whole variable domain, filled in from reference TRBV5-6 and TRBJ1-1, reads DAGVTQSPTHLIKTRGQQVTLRCSPKSGHDTVSWYQQALGQGPQFIFQYYEEEERQRGNFPDRFSGHQFPNYSSELNVNALLLGDSALYLCASSRDRGATEAFFGQGTRLTVV.

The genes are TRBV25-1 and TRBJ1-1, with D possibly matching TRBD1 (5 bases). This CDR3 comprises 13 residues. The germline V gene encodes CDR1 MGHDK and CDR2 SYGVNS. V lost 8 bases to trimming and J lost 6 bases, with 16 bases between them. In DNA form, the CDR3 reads TGTGCCAGCTCAAGACTTCGGGGGGCTGAAGCTTTCTTT. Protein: CASSRLRGAEAFF.

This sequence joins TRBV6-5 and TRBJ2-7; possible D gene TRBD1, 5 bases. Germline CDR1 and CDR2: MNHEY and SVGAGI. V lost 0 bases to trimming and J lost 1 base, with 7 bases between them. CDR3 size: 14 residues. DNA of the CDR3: TGTGCCAGCAGTTACTCGAAGGGGTCCTACGAGCAGTACTTC. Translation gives CASSYSKGSYEQYF.

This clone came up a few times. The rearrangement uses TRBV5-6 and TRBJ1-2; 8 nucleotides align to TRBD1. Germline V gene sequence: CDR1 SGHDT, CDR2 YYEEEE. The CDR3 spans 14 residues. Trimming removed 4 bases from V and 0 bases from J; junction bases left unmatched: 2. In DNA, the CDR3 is TGTGCCAGCAGCCAGGGGGCAGCTAACTATGGCTACACCTTC. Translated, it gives CASSQGAANYGYTF.

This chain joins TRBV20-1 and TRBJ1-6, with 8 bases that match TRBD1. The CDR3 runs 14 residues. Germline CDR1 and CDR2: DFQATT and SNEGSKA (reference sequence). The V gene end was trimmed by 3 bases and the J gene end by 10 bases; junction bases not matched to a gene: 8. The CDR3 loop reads CSASLGQGGSPLHF. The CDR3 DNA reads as TGCAGTGCTAGTCTTGGACAGGGTGGCTCACCCCTCCACTTT.

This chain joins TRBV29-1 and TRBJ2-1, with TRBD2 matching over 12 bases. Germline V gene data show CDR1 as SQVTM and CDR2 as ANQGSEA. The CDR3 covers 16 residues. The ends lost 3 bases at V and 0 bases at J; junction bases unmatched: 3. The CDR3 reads CSVDQLAGGSYNEQFF. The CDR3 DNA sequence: TGCAGCGTTGATCAACTAGCGGGGGGCTCCTACAATGAGCAGTTCTTC.

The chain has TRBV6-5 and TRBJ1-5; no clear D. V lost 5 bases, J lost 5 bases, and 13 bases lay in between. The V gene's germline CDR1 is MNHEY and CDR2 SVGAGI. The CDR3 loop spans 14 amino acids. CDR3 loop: CASSSTRGDQPQHF. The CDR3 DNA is TGTGCCAGCAGTAGTACGCGGGGTGATCAGCCCCAGCATTTT.

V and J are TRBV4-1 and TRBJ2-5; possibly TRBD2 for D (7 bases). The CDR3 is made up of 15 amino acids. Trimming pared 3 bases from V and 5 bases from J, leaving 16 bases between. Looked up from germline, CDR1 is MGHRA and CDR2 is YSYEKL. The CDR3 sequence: CASSQTWGGGETQYF. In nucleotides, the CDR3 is TGCGCCAGCAGCCAGACGTGGGGGGGCGGGGAGACCCAGTACTTC.

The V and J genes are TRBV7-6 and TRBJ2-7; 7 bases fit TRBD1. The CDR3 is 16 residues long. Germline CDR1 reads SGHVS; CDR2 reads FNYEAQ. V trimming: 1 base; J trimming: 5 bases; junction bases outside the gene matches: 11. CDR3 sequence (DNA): TGTGCCAGCAGCTTAGTAGTCAGCCAGGGGGTGGACGAGCAGTACTTC. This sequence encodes CASSLVVSQGVDEQYF.

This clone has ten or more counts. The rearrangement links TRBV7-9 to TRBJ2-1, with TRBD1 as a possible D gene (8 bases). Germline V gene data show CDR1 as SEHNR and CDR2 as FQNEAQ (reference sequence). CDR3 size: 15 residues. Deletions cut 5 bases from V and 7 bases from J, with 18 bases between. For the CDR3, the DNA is TGTGCCAGCAGCCCTCGGACAGGGAGGGTTAATGAGCAGTTCTTC. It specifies CASSPRTGRVNEQFF.

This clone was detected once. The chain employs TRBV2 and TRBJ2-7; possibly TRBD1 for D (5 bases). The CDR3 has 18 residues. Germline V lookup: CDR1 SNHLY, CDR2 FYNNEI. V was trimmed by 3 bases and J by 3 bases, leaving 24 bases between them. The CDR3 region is CASSEFQGRVRDYYEQYF. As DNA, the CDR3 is TGTGCCAGCAGTGAGTTTCAGGGTCGGGTTAGAGATTACTACGAGCAGTACTTC.

CDR3 residues: CASSILASSDYEQYF. As DNA, the CDR3 is TGTGCCAGTAGTATTTTGGCTAGCAGTGACTACGAGCAGTACTTC. This rearrangement joins TRBV19 to TRBJ2-7, with D possibly being TRBD2 (5 bases). CDR3 size: 15 residues. V was cut by 3 bases and J by 3 bases, with 15 bases left in between. Germline V gives CDR1 LNHDA, CDR2 SQIVND (reference sequence).

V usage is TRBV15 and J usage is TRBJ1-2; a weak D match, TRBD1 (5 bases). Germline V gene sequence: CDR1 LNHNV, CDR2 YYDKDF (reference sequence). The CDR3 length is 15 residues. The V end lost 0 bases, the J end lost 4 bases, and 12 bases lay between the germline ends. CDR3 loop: CATSRDWGRAYGYTF. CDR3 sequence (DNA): TGTGCCACCAGCAGAGATTGGGGCAGGGCCTATGGCTACACCTTC.

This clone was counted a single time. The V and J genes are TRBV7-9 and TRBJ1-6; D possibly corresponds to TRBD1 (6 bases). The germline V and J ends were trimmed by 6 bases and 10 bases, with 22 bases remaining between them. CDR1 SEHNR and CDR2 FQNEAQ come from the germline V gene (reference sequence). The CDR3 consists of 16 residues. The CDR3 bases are TGTGCCAGCAGGCGCTTAGGGCCAGGGGAACGATCACCCCTCCACTTT. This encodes CASRRLGPGERSPLHF. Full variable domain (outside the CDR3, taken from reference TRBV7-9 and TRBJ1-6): DTGVSQNPRHKITKRGQNVTFRCDPISEHNRLYWYRQTLGQGPEFLTYFQNEAQLEKSRLLSDRFSAERPKGSFSTLEIQRTEQGDSAMYLCASRRLGPGERSPLHFGNGTRLTVT.

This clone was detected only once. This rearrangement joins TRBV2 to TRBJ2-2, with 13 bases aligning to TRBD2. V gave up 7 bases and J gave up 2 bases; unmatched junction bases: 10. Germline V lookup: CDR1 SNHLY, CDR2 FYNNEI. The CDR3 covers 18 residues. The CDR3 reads CASNLGLAGLSNTGELFF. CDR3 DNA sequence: TGTGCCAGCAACCTGGGACTAGCGGGGCTGTCAAACACCGGGGAGCTGTTTTTT.

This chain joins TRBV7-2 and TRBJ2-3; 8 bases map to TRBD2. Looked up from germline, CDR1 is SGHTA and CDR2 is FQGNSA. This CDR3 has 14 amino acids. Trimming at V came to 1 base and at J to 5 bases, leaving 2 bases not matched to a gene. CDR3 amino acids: CASSLGGGRDTQYF. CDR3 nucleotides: TGTGCCAGCAGCTTAGGCGGGGGGCGAGATACGCAGTATTTT.

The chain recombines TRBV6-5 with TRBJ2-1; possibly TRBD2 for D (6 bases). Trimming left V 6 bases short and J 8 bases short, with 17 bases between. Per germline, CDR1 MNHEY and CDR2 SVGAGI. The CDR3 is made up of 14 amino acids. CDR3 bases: TGTGCCAGCAGCCGCGGACTACTTAAGGATGAGCAGTTCTTC. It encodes CASSRGLLKDEQFF.

The CDR3 is CASSQENSNYGYTF. As DNA, the CDR3 is TGCGCCAGCAGCCAAGAGAACAGTAACTATGGCTACACCTTC. The V gene is TRBV4-3, the J gene TRBJ1-2; no clear D gene. In germline, CDR1 is LGHNA, CDR2 YSLEER. The V and J ends lost 0 bases and 1 base respectively, with 6 bases between them. The CDR3 runs to 14 residues.

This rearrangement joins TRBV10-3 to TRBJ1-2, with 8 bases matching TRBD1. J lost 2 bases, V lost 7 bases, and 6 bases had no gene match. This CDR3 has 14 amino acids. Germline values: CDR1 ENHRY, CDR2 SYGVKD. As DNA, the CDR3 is TGTGCCATCACCCGGGACAGGAAGAACTATGGCTACACCTTC. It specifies CAITRDRKNYGYTF.

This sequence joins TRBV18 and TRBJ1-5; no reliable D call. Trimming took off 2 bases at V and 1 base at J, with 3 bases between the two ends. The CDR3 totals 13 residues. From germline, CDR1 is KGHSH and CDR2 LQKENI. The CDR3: CASSPASNQPQHF. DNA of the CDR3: TGTGCCAGCTCACCAGCGAGCAATCAGCCCCAGCATTTT.

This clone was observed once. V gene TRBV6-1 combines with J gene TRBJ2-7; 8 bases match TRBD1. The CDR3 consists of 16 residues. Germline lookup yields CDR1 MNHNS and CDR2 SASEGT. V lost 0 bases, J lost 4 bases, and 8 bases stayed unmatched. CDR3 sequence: CASSEAERQGPYEQYF. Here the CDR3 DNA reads TGTGCCAGCAGTGAAGCGGAGCGACAGGGGCCTTACGAGCAGTACTTC.

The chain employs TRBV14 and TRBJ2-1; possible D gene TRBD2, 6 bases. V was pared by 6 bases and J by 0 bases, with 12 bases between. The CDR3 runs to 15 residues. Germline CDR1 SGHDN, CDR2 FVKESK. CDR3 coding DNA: TGTGCCAGCAGTCAGCGGGTGGGCTCCTACAATGAGCAGTTCTTC. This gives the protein CASSQRVGSYNEQFF.

Here the CDR3 DNA reads TGTGCCAGCAGCAAGGACAGGGGGCTAAGGTACGAGCAGTACTTC. The encoded protein is CASSKDRGLRYEQYF. The rearrangement uses TRBV21-1 and TRBJ2-7; no DNA check was done on the table's D call, TRBD1. TRBV21-1 is annotated as a pseudogene. The CDR3 loop spans 15 amino acids.

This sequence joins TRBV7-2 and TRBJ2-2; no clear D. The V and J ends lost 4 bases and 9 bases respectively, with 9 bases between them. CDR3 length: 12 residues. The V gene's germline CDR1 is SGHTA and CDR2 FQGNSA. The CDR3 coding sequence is TGTGCCAGCAGCTCCGGGTTTCGGGAGCTGTTTTTT. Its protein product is CASSSGFRELFF.

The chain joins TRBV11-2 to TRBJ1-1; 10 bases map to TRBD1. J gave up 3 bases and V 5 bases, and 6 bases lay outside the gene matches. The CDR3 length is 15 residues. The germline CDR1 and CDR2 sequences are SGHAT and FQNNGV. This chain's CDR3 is CASSNTGTGDTEAFF. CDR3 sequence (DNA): TGTGCCAGCAGCAATACCGGGACAGGGGACACTGAAGCTTTCTTT.